At least ten counts were recorded for the clone carrying this T cell receptor (beta chain). No cell sorting was done before RNA was extracted from the tissue. The CDR3 sequence is 18 residues long. Per germline, CDR1 MNHEY and CDR2 SVGAGI. The ends lost 5 bases at V and 2 bases at J; junction bases unmatched: 13. This specimen comes from a study of tumor and adjacent non-tumor tissue in lung cancer. Whole-study context: Each sample yielded 4 million to 4.5 million productive TCRbeta reads on average.

TCRbeta libraries were built with three rounds of nested PCR, modified from ARM-PCR. TCRdb called the multiplex PCR reads again in MiXCR, with one record for every CDR3 protein. The repertoire includes more than 85,000 distinct CDR3 sequences, around two thirds of them detected once, and approximately 15% sits in the top ten. Sequencing was carried out using lung tumor tissue. The chain carries TRBV6-5 and TRBJ2-3, with TRBD2 identical over 10 bases. The source of this sequence is a man aged 70 or older with non-small cell lung cancer. CDR3 nucleotide sequence: TGTGCCAGCAGTCCCGCAACGGGTAGCGGGAGGTTCACAGATACGCAGTATTTT. Translation: CASSPATGSGRFTDTQYF.